These T cell receptor beta chains were read from a single sample in a study of cytomegalovirus exposure and HLA in healthy donors. Repertoires were generated with immunoSEQ multiplex PCR, while TCRdb's copy carries only in-frame clones and drops some. The sample has some 220,000 clones, approximately 81% seen once. The sample comprised PBMCs. These receptors all come from a girl aged 2 to 10 in good health and CMV-seronegative. Both conserved end residues are part of each CDR3. The order of the fields is D gene, J gene, V gene, clone size, CDR3 DNA, CDR3 protein. The D gene is left open where the match is weak. Some rows have no size entry. The others give once, few or many, or a class for an expanded clone.

TRBD1 TRBJ2-7 TRBV7-9 NA TGTTCCAGCAGCAACGACAGGGGGGGAAACTACGAGCAGTACTTC CSSSNDRGGNYEQYF
NA TRBJ1-4 TRBV6-5 few TGTGCCAGCAGCCCCGGGACTTTCAATGAAAAACTGTTTTTT CASSPGTFNEKLFF
TRBD1 TRBJ2-3 TRBV23-1 NA TGCGCCAGCAGTCAATCTGAGGTGACAGGGACGCAGTATTTT CASSQSEVTGTQYF
NA TRBJ2-2 TRBV7-8 few TGTGCCAGCGATCAAGAGTATTGGGCGGGCGCCGGGGAGCTGTTTTTT CASDQEYWAGAGELFF
NA TRBJ1-1 TRBV6-6 NA TGTGCCAGCAGTTACTCTAGGGGGAAAGGGAACACTGAAGCTTTCTTT CASSYSRGKGNTEAFF
TRBD2 TRBJ2-1 TRBV4-1 NA TGCGCCAGCAGCCAAGTAGGGAGGGGTGAGCAGTTCTTC CASSQVGRGEQFF
NA TRBJ2-7 TRBV4-1 few TGCGCCAGCAGCGAAGGTCAGGGAAGCTCCTACGAGCAGTACTTC CASSEGQGSSYEQYF
TRBD2 TRBJ2-1 TRBV2 NA TGTGCCAGCAGTGTAGCTAGCGGGGGGGTGTACAATGAGCAGTTCTTC CASSVASGGVYNEQFF
NA TRBJ2-2 TRBV27 NA TGTGCCAGCAGTTTCAGGGGAAGGGGCGGGGAGCTGTTTTTT CASSFRGRGGELFF
NA TRBJ2-1 TRBV18 few TGTGCCAGCTCACCACAATCAGGGGCCAATGAGCAGTTCTTC CASSPQSGANEQFF
TRBD1 TRBJ2-7 TRBV25-1 NA TGTGCCAGCAGTGGCATCTTTGCGGGGACAGGGGGCTACGAGCAGTACTTC CASSGIFAGTGGYEQYF
NA TRBJ2-6 TRBV6-6 NA TGTGCCAGCAGTTCCAGGGGCCAGGTCGGGGCCAACGTCCTGACTTTC CASSSRGQVGANVLTF
TRBD2 TRBJ2-1 TRBV7-9 NA TGTGCCAGCAGCTTACCGCGGGAGTTTAAGGGGGAGCAGTTCTTC CASSLPREFKGEQFF
NA TRBJ1-2 TRBV4-2 once TGTGCCAGCAGCCAAGGCCGCGACGGGGTCGTACATGGCTACACCTTC CASSQGRDGVVHGYTF
TRBD1 TRBJ2-7 TRBV19 NA TGTGCCAGTAGTCCTCGACAGGGCCTAGCCTACGAGCAGTACTTC CASSPRQGLAYEQYF
NA TRBJ2-7 TRBV10-3 NA TGTGCCATCAGTGAGAGCGCAGGGGAGTATGTGAGGGAGCAGTACTTC CAISESAGEYVREQYF
NA TRBJ1-2 TRBV9 NA TGTGCCAGCAGCGGGGAGGGTCAGGGTAACTATGGCTACACCTTC CASSGEGQGNYGYTF